This T cell receptor (beta chain) was sequenced during a study of blood T cell repertoires in COVID-19 (dated by TCRdb to about 2020). Looking at the study overall: The collaborator samples originated in the United States, Italy and Spain and spanned the acute and convalescent phases of COVID-19. The repertoires were released in a freely available public database meant as a resource for research on the immune response to SARS-CoV-2. Nearly every sample came with metadata listing a de-identified subject ID, COVID-19 status, age in years and sex. Where HLA class I and class II types were available, the types were taken from metadata supplied by the sample provider, not from assay-based typing. The prospective study material was composed of cDNA or gDNA derived from T cells, B-cell-depleted T cells, or PBMCs. The samples were drawn from the first 160 participants of the ongoing ImmuneRACE study and from under 1,500 subjects provided by 6 global collaborators. Subjects who had been exposed to COVID-19, were actively infected with it, or had recovered from it provided the deeply sampled blood TCRbeta repertoires that made up the dataset.

V drops 3 bases and J drops 12 bases, leaving 13 bases in between. The CDR3, from cysteine to phenylalanine, totals 13 residues. Just CDR3 DNA is preserved here, 39 bases in frame from base 1. From a lookup of the germline V gene, CDR1 and CDR2 are SGDLS and YYNGEE. Study-wide conclusions, independent of this receptor: Clinical and demographic metadata were provided uncurated, with the amount varying by source and participant.

This clone was seen more than once but under ten times. What antigen it recognizes has not been identified. It has no much larger one-base neighbor in the sample; base qualities were not kept. TCRbeta CDR3 regions were amplified from genomic DNA using the immunoSEQ Assay, a bias-controlled multiplex PCR. Under the source paper's analysis protocol: Within the assay, amplification of reference gene primers was used to estimate how many nucleated cells each sample contained. To quantify the absolute abundance of each unique TCRbeta CDR3 rearrangement, sequence reads were collapsed and filtered. Productive Simpson clonality was computed per sample as the square root of Simpson's diversity index over productive rearrangements. TCRdb obtained this table from immuneACCESS and retained in-frame rearrangements with V and J assigned. These tables miss some clones; where compared with another copy, unresolved V genes account for less than half of the shortfall, and the remainder is unexplained. Clone size and the V and J calls come from that table; the DNA yielded D and trimming. Recorded for this sample are about 40,000 clones; roughly 80% of them occurred a single time. The top ten clones comprise roughly 2.6% of the sample.

Collaborating institutions collected whole blood in K2EDTA tubes following their own protocols. For TCRbeta analysis, collaborators shipped samples in one of three forms: frozen whole blood, isolated PBMCs, or DNA extracted from either of those sample types. The TCR sequence derives from an older woman with acute or convalescent COVID-19. The receptor chain draws on TRBV9 and TRBJ2-6, with TRBD1 tentatively as D gene (5 bases match). Specimen: peripheral blood. The CDR3 region has the sequence CASSDRQPLVLTF. In nucleotides, the sequence is TGTGCCAGCAGCGACCGACAGCCACTCGTCCTGACTTTC.